These T cell receptor beta chains were read from a single sample in a study of siplizumab effects on memory and regulatory T cells. Data came from immunoSEQ multiplex PCR; TCRdb stores just in-frame clones and leaves some out. The sample lists about 110,000 clones; approximately 90% were seen once. The sample comprised Tregs sorted from blood. Receptors were obtained from a human donor in good health. CDR3s include the opening cysteine and the closing phenylalanine or tryptophan. D genes are given only for firm matches. Rows give clone size only sometimes, using once, few, many, or a class for an expanded clone.

TRBV10-1	TRBJ1-5	TRBD1	NA	TGCGCCAGCAGTCCACCGGGACAGGGGGCGGATCAGCCCCAGCATTTT	CASSPPGQGADQPQHF
TRBV18	TRBJ2-7	TRBD1	NA	TGTGCCAGCTCGCCCTCACAGGGGCGGTACGAGCAGTACTTC	CASSPSQGRYEQYF
TRBV15	TRBJ2-6	TRBD1	NA	TGTGCCACCAGCAGAGATCCGGGACAGGGAGCTGGGGCCAACGTCCTGACTTTC	CATSRDPGQGAGANVLTF
TRBV2	TRBJ2-7	TRBD2	NA	TGTGCCAGTCGAACCGGGACTACGGGTCACGAGCAGTACTTC	CASRTGTTGHEQYF
TRBV30	TRBJ2-1	NA	NA	TGTGCCTGGAGCCCCGACAATGAGCAGTTCTTC	CAWSPDNEQFF
TRBV30	TRBJ2-3	TRBD2	NA	TGTGCCTGGGACATAGCGGGAGCGGAAGATACGCAGTATTTT	CAWDIAGAEDTQYF
TRBV18	TRBJ2-3	NA	NA	TGTGCCAGCTCACCCCTGAGGGGACTCACAGATACGCAGTATTTT	CASSPLRGLTDTQYF
TRBV6-5	TRBJ2-1	NA	NA	TGTGCCAGCAGCCGAAGACAGGCTGAGCAGTTCTTC	CASSRRQAEQFF
TRBV6-1	TRBJ2-1	NA	NA	TGTGCCAGCAGGCGGGACAGATACAATGAGCAGTTCTTC	CASRRDRYNEQFF
TRBV30	TRBJ2-7	NA	NA	TGTGCCTGGCGGACAGTAACCTACGAGCAGTACTTC	CAWRTVTYEQYF
TRBV5-6	TRBJ1-1	TRBD1	NA	TGTGCCAGCAGCTCCACAGGGGAGACTGAAGCTTTCTTT	CASSSTGETEAFF
TRBV27	TRBJ2-7	NA	NA	TGTGCCAGCAGTATGACGGGACTCCCGAGGACCGAGCAGTACTTC	CASSMTGLPRTEQYF
TRBV9	TRBJ2-5	TRBD2	NA	TGTGCCAGCAGCGCCTCTAGCGGGGGAAAGACCCAGTACTTC	CASSASSGGKTQYF
TRBV18	TRBJ2-2	TRBD2	NA	TGTGCCAGCTCACCACAGGCAAGCGGGACGAACACCGGGGAGCTGTTTTTT	CASSPQASGTNTGELFF
TRBV27	TRBJ1-1	TRBD1	NA	TGTGCCAGCAGTCCGCGGACAGGGGGAGTGAACACTGAAGCTTTCTTT	CASSPRTGGVNTEAFF
TRBV7-9	TRBJ1-1	NA	once	TGTGCCAGCAGCTTAATGTTTGGGGTCATGAACACTGAAGCTTTCTTT	CASSLMFGVMNTEAFF
TRBV19	TRBJ1-5	NA	NA	TGTGCCAGTAGTATAGATGGGGCGGGTGGCAATCAGCCCCAGCATTTT	CASSIDGAGGNQPQHF
TRBV7-2	TRBJ1-4	NA	NA	TGTGCCAGCAGCCAGACAAGGCGTGAAAAACTGTTTTTT	CASSQTRREKLFF
TRBV19	TRBJ2-2	TRBD2	NA	TGTGCCAGTAGTCCTCCCTATGCGGGAGTCGCGACCGGGGAGCTGTTTTTT	CASSPPYAGVATGELFF
TRBV7-9	TRBJ2-5	NA	NA	TGTGCCAGCAGCTTAGTTTCAGGGGCAAGGGGAGAGACCCAGTACTTC	CASSLVSGARGETQYF
TRBV19	TRBJ1-2	NA	NA	TGTGCCAGTAGTATAGGTCGTATAGAGGGTGGCTACACCTTC	CASSIGRIEGGYTF
TRBV5-1	TRBJ2-6	NA	NA	TGCGCCAGCAGCACGACAGCTGGGGCCAACGTCCTGACTTTC	CASSTTAGANVLTF
TRBV11-1	TRBJ1-6	TRBD1	NA	TGTGCCAGCAGCTTGGACAGGATCAATTCACCCCTCCACTTT	CASSLDRINSPLHF
TRBV18	TRBJ2-3	NA	NA	TGTGCCAGCTCACCACCTACTAACACAGATACGCAGTATTTT	CASSPPTNTDTQYF
TRBV5-1	TRBJ2-2	NA	few	TGCGCCAGCGGCAGGACATTGAACACCGGGGAGCTGTTTTTT	CASGRTLNTGELFF
TRBV19	TRBJ1-1	NA	NA	TGTGCCAGTAGTATAGCCTACCGACATTACACTGAAGCTTTCTTT	CASSIAYRHYTEAFF
TRBV19	TRBJ2-3	NA	NA	TGTGCCAGTAGTATCCCCGCGAGGGCGGCCACAGATACGCAGTATTTT	CASSIPARAATDTQYF
TRBV28	TRBJ1-5	NA	once	TGTGCCAGCAGTTTCCAGGGGCATCAGCCCCAGCATTTT	CASSFQGHQPQHF
TRBV5-8	TRBJ1-3	NA	NA	TGTGCCAGCAGCTTGGAGTTAGGCTCTGGAAACACCATATATTTT	CASSLELGSGNTIYF
TRBV11-3	TRBJ1-5	NA	NA	TGTGCCAGCAGCTTAGTGGTCGTACAGGGCCCATCTCAGCCCCAGCATTTT	CASSLVVVQGPSQPQHF
TRBV11-2	TRBJ1-1	NA	NA	TGTGCCAGCAGCTTCGGGCACCGGAACACTGAAGCTTTCTTT	CASSFGHRNTEAFF
TRBV19	TRBJ2-7	NA	NA	TGTGCCAGTAGTATCTCGGGAACCTACGAGCAGTACTTC	CASSISGTYEQYF
TRBV9	TRBJ2-1	NA	NA	TGTGCCAGCAGCGTAGGTCTTCGGGTTGGGCTAGTAAACAATGAGCAGTTCTTC	CASSVGLRVGLVNNEQFF
TRBV10-3	TRBJ1-2	TRBD1	NA	TGTGCCGGTGGACAGGGCCCTGGCTACACCTTC	CAGGQGPGYTF
TRBV7-3	TRBJ2-5	NA	NA	TGTGCCAGCAGCCCCGGGACTCGCGGGGAGACCCAGTACTTC	CASSPGTRGETQYF
TRBV6-5	TRBJ2-5	TRBD1	NA	TGTGCCAGCAATCAGTGGGGACAGCAAGAGACCCAGTACTTC	CASNQWGQQETQYF
TRBV6-4	TRBJ2-1	NA	NA	TGTGCCAGCAGTGACTCGGGCACCCATGAGCAGTTCTTC	CASSDSGTHEQFF
TRBV7-3	TRBJ2-6	TRBD2	NA	TGTGCCAGCAGCCCCGGGGGGGCTGGGGCCAACGTCCTGACTTTC	CASSPGGAGANVLTF
TRBV5-1	TRBJ2-3	NA	NA	TGCGCCAGCAGCTCGCTGACAGATACGCAGTATTTT	CASSSLTDTQYF
TRBV5-6	TRBJ1-6	TRBD1	NA	TGTGCCAGCAGCTTGGACAGGGGGAATTCACCCCTCCACTTT	CASSLDRGNSPLHF
TRBV27	TRBJ2-7	NA	many	TGTGCCAGCAGTTTAAGGGCCAGGGGGGACTACGAGCAGTACTTC	CASSLRARGDYEQYF
TRBV19	TRBJ1-2	NA	NA	TGTGCCAGTAGTAGTTGGCAGGAGTATGGCTACACCTTC	CASSSWQEYGYTF
TRBV19	TRBJ1-1	NA	NA	TGTGCCAGTAGCATAGGGCAAAGGAACACTGAAGCTTTCTTT	CASSIGQRNTEAFF
TRBV18	TRBJ2-3	NA	NA	TGTGCCAGCTCCCCCGGCACAGATACGCAGTATTTT	CASSPGTDTQYF
TRBV5-1	TRBJ2-6	TRBD1	NA	TGCGCCAGCAGCTGGGGACAGGACAGCCTCGGGGCCAACGTCCTGACTTTC	CASSWGQDSLGANVLTF
TRBV10-2	TRBJ1-3	NA	NA	TGCGCCAGCAGTTCCGGCCTTGGAAACACCATATATTTT	CASSSGLGNTIYF
TRBV18	TRBJ2-5	NA	NA	TGTGCCAGCTCTATCAAAGGGGATCTTGAGACCCAGTACTTC	CASSIKGDLETQYF
TRBV6-1	TRBJ1-1	NA	NA	TGTGCCAGCAGTAGCCGGGTCTGGAACACTGAAGCTTTCTTT	CASSSRVWNTEAFF